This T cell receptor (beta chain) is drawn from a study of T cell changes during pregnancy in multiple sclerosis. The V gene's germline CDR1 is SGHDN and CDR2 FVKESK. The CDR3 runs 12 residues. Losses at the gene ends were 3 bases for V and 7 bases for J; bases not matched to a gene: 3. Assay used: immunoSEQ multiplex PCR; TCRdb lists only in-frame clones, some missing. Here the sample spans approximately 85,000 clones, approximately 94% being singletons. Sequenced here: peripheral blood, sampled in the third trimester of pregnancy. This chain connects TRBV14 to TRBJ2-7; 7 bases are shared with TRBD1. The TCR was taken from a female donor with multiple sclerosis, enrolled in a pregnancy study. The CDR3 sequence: CASSHGTVEQYF. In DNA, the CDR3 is TGTGCCAGCAGCCATGGGACAGTTGAGCAGTACTTC.